A single sample gave rise to the 8 T cell receptor beta chains below, sequenced in a study of T cell changes during pregnancy in multiple sclerosis. Sequenced by immunoSEQ multiplex PCR; TCRdb stores in-frame clones only, minus some. The sample holds 65,000 to 75,000 clones, roughly 90% seen once. Sequenced here: peripheral blood, sampled in the second trimester of pregnancy. These receptors all come from a female donor with multiple sclerosis, enrolled in a pregnancy study.

The V gene is TRBV2, the J gene TRBJ1-2; TRBD1 aligns across 9 bases. Germline V gene data show CDR1 as SNHLY and CDR2 as FYNNEI. Unmatched junction bases numbered 9, after V lost 8 bases and J lost 5 bases. This CDR3 has 14 amino acids. CDR3 sequence: CASSLDRGKYGYTF. The CDR3 coding sequence is TGTGCCAGCTCCCTGGACAGGGGAAAATATGGCTACACCTTC.

The CDR3 is CASSAAGLLDSGANVLTF. The CDR3, as DNA: TGTGCCAGCAGCGCCGCGGGACTCCTAGACTCTGGGGCCAACGTCCTGACTTTC. The chain joins TRBV7-9 to TRBJ2-6, with D possibly being TRBD2 (6 bases). Germline values: CDR1 SEHNR, CDR2 FQNEAQ (reference sequence). Trimming removed 5 bases from V and 0 bases from J, with 17 bases in between. This CDR3 region has 18 residues.

V and J are TRBV7-9 and TRBJ1-5; possible D gene TRBD1, 6 bases. The CDR3 extends over 12 amino acids. V shed 1 base and J shed 12 bases, with 10 bases lying between them. Germline V gene lookup returns CDR1 SEHNR and CDR2 FQNEAQ (reference sequence). This chain's CDR3 is CASSLVDRNQHF. The CDR3 DNA follows: TGTGCCAGCAGCTTAGTGGACAGAAACCAGCATTTT.

The chain joins TRBV28 to TRBJ1-5, with D possibly matching TRBD1 (5 bases). CDR1 is MDHEN, CDR2 SYDVKM, per germline. V dropped 10 bases and J dropped 6 bases, with 16 bases sitting between them. CDR3 length equals 13 residues. The CDR3 DNA reads as TGTGCCACATATACGGGGGGAGCTCAGCCCCAGCATTTT. This encodes CATYTGGAQPQHF.

The chain links TRBV11-2 to TRBJ1-6, with unresolved D. Germline V CDR1 and CDR2: SGHAT, FQNNGV. Trimming shortened V by 0 bases and J by 15 bases, and 15 bases separated the two germline ends. CDR3 length equals 14 residues. In DNA, the CDR3 is TGTGCCAGCAGCTTAGATTTAGGCCACTATCACCTCCACTTT. This gives the protein CASSLDLGHYHLHF. The complete variable domain, with remaining parts taken from reference TRBV11-2 and TRBJ1-6, reads EAGVAQSPRYKIIEKRQSVAFWCNPISGHATLYWYQQILGQGPKLLIQFQNNGVVDDSQLPKDRFSAERLKGVDSTLKIQPAKLEDSAVYLCASSLDLGHYHLHFGNGTRLTVT.

This sequence joins TRBV14 and TRBJ1-3; D not resolved. The length of the CDR3 is 12 residues. V was pared by 6 bases and J by 8 bases, with 11 bases between. Germline CDR1 and CDR2: SGHDN and FVKESK. Here the CDR3 reads CASRQWTDTIYF. The CDR3 coding sequence is TGTGCCAGCAGACAGTGGACTGACACCATATATTTT.

This chain uses TRBV6-1 with TRBJ1-4; 7 positions match TRBD1. V was pared by 9 bases and J by 6 bases, with 10 bases of the junction left unmatched. This CDR3 contains 14 residues. Germline V lookup: CDR1 MNHNS, CDR2 SASEGT. Written as DNA, the CDR3 is TGTGCCAGTACAAACCGGGACAGCTATGAAAAACTGTTTTTT. Translating it yields CASTNRDSYEKLFF.

The chain links TRBV29-1 to TRBJ1-3, with D uncertain. The V and J ends lost 6 bases and 1 base respectively, with 10 bases between them. The CDR3 is made up of 13 amino acids. In germline, CDR1 is SQVTM, CDR2 ANQGSEA. CDR3 sequence (DNA): TGCAGCGTCAGAGCGTTATCTGGAAACACCATATATTTT. It translates to CSVRALSGNTIYF.